The 3 T cell receptor beta chains presented below share a single source sample, sequenced in a study of T cells in Graves' hyperthyroidism and ophthalmopathy (dated by TCRdb to the late 2010s). The library was produced with multiplex PCR. The sequencer was an Illumina HiSeq 2000. Amplification of TCR beta CDR3 regions was carried out from RNA transcripts. The first round of RT-PCR for the TCR CDR3 was performed with the HTBI primer set and the Qiagen OneStep RT-PCR kit. TCRdb redid the processing of the public reads, applying fastp at Q25 and MiXCR, and retained in-frame beta chains. Records with the same CDR3 protein are collapsed into one entry carrying the most frequent genes and DNA. The sample data list about 600,000 distinct CDR3 sequences, and 15% to 20% of these were observed just once. The ten largest clones represent under 3.5% of the sample. The sample was blood. These receptors were collected from a woman in her forties with Graves' ophthalmopathy.

The chain recombines TRBV14 with TRBJ1-2; unclear D gene. Trimming shortened V by 4 bases and J by 5 bases, and 11 bases separated the two germline ends. There are 13 residues in the CDR3. The V gene's germline CDR1 is SGHDN and CDR2 FVKESK. CDR3 amino acids: CASSRNDGYGYTF. The CDR3, as DNA: TGTGCCAGCAGCCGAAACGACGGTTATGGCTACACCTTC.

The chain employs TRBV20-1 and TRBJ1-4; a possible D gene is TRBD1 (6 bases). The CDR3 is 11 residues long. CDR1 is DFQATT, CDR2 SNEGSKA, per germline (reference sequence). Trimming stripped 6 bases from V and 11 bases from J, with 13 bases between. The CDR3 region has the DNA TGCAGTGCGAGGGGGATGGATAAACTGTTTTTT. It encodes CSARGMDKLFF.

The sample holds many counts of this clonotype. V usage is TRBV20-1 and J usage is TRBJ1-1; D unresolved. V was trimmed by 1 base and J by 4 bases, leaving 7 bases between them. In germline, CDR1 is DFQATT, CDR2 SNEGSKA (reference sequence). CDR3 size: 12 residues. The CDR3 DNA sequence: TGCAGTGCTAGAGCGGCGGGCACTGAAGCTTTCTTT. It codes for CSARAAGTEAFF.